Presented here are 30 T cell receptor beta chains from one specimen sequenced in a study of T-cell reconstitution after alpha-beta-depleted transplantation in children. TCRbeta library construction was performed incorporating unique molecular identifiers. Using its own MiXCR run on the PCR reads, TCRdb lists one record per CDR3 protein. This table holds around 270,000 distinct CDR3 sequences, 10% found once. The sequenced sample was PBMCs, obtained before TCRalphabeta/CD19-depleted stem cell transplant. These receptors were obtained from a boy younger than two with acute myeloid leukemia, due to receive a stem cell transplant.

This clonotype was observed at least ten times. Here the CDR3 reads CSARPRQGSGYGYTF. CDR3 DNA: TGCAGTGCTAGGCCCCGACAGGGTAGCGGCTATGGCTACACCTTC. The chain links TRBV20-1 to TRBJ1-2, with 7 bases identical to TRBD1. The length of the CDR3 is 15 residues. The germline gives CDR1 DFQATT, CDR2 SNEGSKA (reference sequence). The J segment lost 4 bases and the V segment lost 3 bases, leaving 11 bases of the junction unmatched.

This clonotype came up many times. The chain recombines TRBV15 with TRBJ2-1; no firm D call. The V end was cut by 4 bases, the J end by 7 bases, with 14 bases between. The CDR3 length is 14 residues. Germline assignment: CDR1 LNHNV and CDR2 YYDKDF (reference sequence). Here the CDR3 reads CATSKADFRNEQFF. The CDR3 DNA is TGTGCCACCAGCAAGGCCGACTTTCGAAATGAGCAGTTCTTC. Full variable domain (remainder filled in from reference TRBV15 and TRBJ2-1): DAMVIQNPRYQVTQFGKPVTLSCSQTLNHNVMYWYQQKSSQAPKLLFHYYDKDFNNEADTPDNFQSRRPNTSFCFLDIRSPGLGDTAMYLCATSKADFRNEQFFGPGTRLTVL.

V gene TRBV7-9 combines with J gene TRBJ2-7; TRBD2 matches at 8 bases. With V trimmed by 5 bases and J by 2 bases, 11 bases remained unmatched. The CDR3 is 16 amino acids. Germline values: CDR1 SEHNR, CDR2 FQNEAQ (reference sequence). The CDR3 loop is CASSPRDGTRAYEQYF. CDR3 nucleotide sequence: TGTGCCAGCAGCCCCAGAGATGGGACTAGAGCCTACGAGCAGTACTTC. The full variable domain, rest sourced from reference TRBV7-9 and TRBJ2-7, is DTGVSQNPRHKITKRGQNVTFRCDPISEHNRLYWYRQTLGQGPEFLTYFQNEAQLEKSRLLSDRFSAERPKGSFSTLEIQRTEQGDSAMYLCASSPRDGTRAYEQYFGPGTRLTVT.

The table lists this clonotype with many counts. V gene TRBV29-1 combines with J gene TRBJ2-3, with TRBD2 identical over 7 bases. Per germline, CDR1 SQVTM and CDR2 ANQGSEA. V shed 0 bases, J shed 5 bases, and the junction held 5 bases outside the gene matches. CDR3 length equals 14 residues. The CDR3 sequence: CSVEEGLEKDTQYF. In nucleotides, the CDR3 is TGCAGCGTTGAAGAAGGACTAGAGAAAGATACGCAGTATTTT.

The V call is TRBV11-2, the J call TRBJ2-4; a possible D gene is TRBD1 (6 bases). Germline V gene data show CDR1 as SGHAT and CDR2 as FQNNGV. Trimming took off 1 base at V and 7 bases at J, with 8 bases between the two ends. This CDR3 contains 13 residues. The DNA of the CDR3 is TGTGCCAGCAGCTTAGGTGACAGGAACATTCAGTACTTC. Protein: CASSLGDRNIQYF.

This clonotype was recorded at least ten times. J is TRBJ2-1 and V is TRBV9; a possible D gene is TRBD1 (5 bases). The CDR3 covers 15 residues. Germline CDR1 and CDR2: SGDLS and YYNGEE. Trimming removed 3 bases at V and 13 bases at J, with 23 bases between. The CDR3 DNA reads TGTGCCAGCAGCGCCACCTTAGGGGCTACTCGAAACCAGTTCTTC. Amino acid sequence: CASSATLGATRNQFF.

This clonotype has ten or more counts. The chain links TRBV12-3 or TRBV12-4 to TRBJ1-5; D uncertain. This CDR3 has 14 amino acids. The V gene lost 6 bases and the J gene lost 1 base, with 10 bases spanning the gap. The CDR3 sequence: CASSLDLSNQPQHF. The DNA for the CDR3 is TGTGCCAGCAGCCTTGACTTGAGCAATCAGCCCCAGCATTTT.

This clonotype was observed at least ten times. The genes are TRBV11-2 and TRBJ1-6; 7 nucleotides match TRBD1. Trimming took 1 base from V and 9 from J; bases not matched to a gene: 3. CDR3 length equals 14 residues. Germline-derived CDR1 and CDR2 are SGHAT and FQNNGV. The CDR3 here is CASSLAGGGSPLHF. CDR3 coding DNA: TGTGCCAGCAGCTTAGCAGGGGGTGGTTCACCCCTCCACTTT.

Many counts were recorded for this clonotype. The J gene is TRBJ1-1, the V gene TRBV9, with D hard to call. The CDR3 extends over 14 amino acids. CDR1 SGDLS and CDR2 YYNGEE come from the germline V gene. Trimming shortened V by 2 bases and J by 0 bases, and 8 bases separated the two germline ends. The CDR3 coding sequence is TGTGCCAGCAGCGTGACAATTATGAACACTGAAGCTTTCTTT. Translated, it gives CASSVTIMNTEAFF.

This clonotype came up many times. The V gene is TRBV5-1, the J gene TRBJ2-7; TRBD2 is a possible D gene (5 bases). CDR3 length equals 13 residues. From germline, CDR1 is SGHRS and CDR2 YFSETQ. V lost 0 bases to trimming and J lost 5 bases, with 9 bases between them. The CDR3 region has the DNA TGCGCCAGCAGCTTGGCCGAGGGCGACGAGCAGTACTTC. Protein sequence: CASSLAEGDEQYF.

For this clonotype: A much larger clone lies one base from this, so it may be a read error. The CDR3 loop is CASRQQTGRGYNEQFF. The CDR3 DNA sequence: TGTGCCAGCCGCCAACAGACAGGGAGGGGATACAATGAGCAGTTCTTC. The rearrangement joins TRBV3-1 to TRBJ2-1; D might be TRBD1 or TRBD2, each matching 7 bases. Per germline, CDR1 LGHDT and CDR2 YNNKEL (reference sequence). This CDR3 spans 16 amino acids.

The sample holds many counts of this clonotype. The CDR3 nucleotides read TGTGCCAGCAGCCAAGATAGCGGGGGGGCCTCCTACAATGAGCAGTTCTTC. It yields the protein CASSQDSGGASYNEQFF. The chain joins TRBV3-1 to TRBJ2-1; 11 bases are a match to TRBD2. Trimming cost V 0 bases and J 0 bases; bases outside gene matches: 1. Germline assignment: CDR1 LGHDT and CDR2 YNNKEL (reference sequence). This CDR3 has 17 residues.

This clonotype was observed at least ten times. The V call is TRBV20-1, the J call TRBJ2-7; 7 positions match TRBD2. The CDR3 spans 14 residues. Germline-derived CDR1 and CDR2 are DFQATT and SNEGSKA (reference sequence). J was trimmed by 3 bases and V by 1 base; bases with no gene match: 6. CDR3 loop: CSARATSRYYEQYF. In DNA form, the CDR3 reads TGCAGTGCTAGAGCGACTAGCAGATACTACGAGCAGTACTTC.

The sample holds many counts of this clonotype. The chain carries TRBV7-2 and TRBJ2-7; D might be TRBD2 (5 bases). The CDR3 totals 15 residues. The germline gives CDR1 SGHTA, CDR2 FQGNSA. V lost 6 bases to trimming and J lost 0 bases, with 15 bases between them. The CDR3 bases are TGTGCCAGCAGTCGATCCCCTGGGAGCTCCTACGAGCAGTACTTC. This sequence encodes CASSRSPGSSYEQYF.

As concerns this clonotype: An end of the junction does not agree with germline; a read error may underlie this. J is TRBJ2-2 and V is TRBV10-3; tentatively, D is TRBD1 (6 bases). CDR1 and CDR2 from the germline V gene are ENHRY and SYGVKD. This CDR3 is 15 amino acids long. The CDR3 spells CDISESQGDTGQLFF. The CDR3 nucleotides are TGTGACATCAGTGAGTCGCAAGGGGACACCGGGCAGCTGTTTTTT.

This chain links TRBV7-8 with TRBJ1-2; the match to TRBD1 covers 7 bases. The J segment lost 4 bases and the V segment lost 5 bases, leaving 10 bases of the junction unmatched. This CDR3 comprises 15 residues. CDR1 is SGHVS and CDR2 is FQNEAQ in the germline V gene. The CDR3: CASSPPTGISYGYTF. CDR3 DNA sequence: TGTGCCAGCAGCCCTCCGACAGGGATCTCCTATGGCTACACCTTC. The full variable domain, its missing parts supplied by reference TRBV7-8 and TRBJ1-2, is GAGVSQSPRYKVAKRGQDVALRCDPISGHVSLFWYQQALGQGPEFLTYFQNEAQLDKSGLPSDRFFAERPEGSVSTLKIQRTQQEDSAVYLCASSPPTGISYGYTFGSGTRLTVV.

This clonotype was seen repeatedly, ten times or more. The gene calls are TRBV7-2 and TRBJ1-2, with D unclear. Germline CDR1 is SGHTA and CDR2 is FQGNSA. V was cut by 0 bases and J by 6 bases, with 17 bases left in between. The CDR3 totals 16 residues. Here the CDR3 reads CASSLARGGRLDGYTF. The DNA of the CDR3 is TGTGCCAGCAGCTTAGCGCGGGGAGGGAGACTGGATGGCTACACCTTC.

The chain carries TRBV20-1 and TRBJ2-7, with TRBD2 matching 14 bases. J lost 5 bases, V lost 6 bases, and 9 bases had no gene match. CDR3 length: 15 residues. Germline CDR1 is DFQATT and CDR2 is SNEGSKA (reference sequence). The CDR3 region is CSASLGLAGVDEQYF. The DNA for the CDR3 is TGCAGTGCCAGCCTGGGACTAGCGGGGGTCGACGAGCAGTACTTC.

This clonotype was seen many times. The V and J genes are TRBV5-1 and TRBJ1-2; 7 positions agree with TRBD1. The V and J ends lost 4 bases and 0 bases, in that order; junction bases with no gene match: 3. Germline assignment: CDR1 SGHRS and CDR2 YFSETQ. This CDR3 is built from 14 residues. The CDR3 sequence: CASSAGQPNYGYTF. The CDR3 coding sequence is TGCGCCAGCAGCGCGGGACAGCCTAACTATGGCTACACCTTC.

The J gene is TRBJ2-7, the V gene TRBV7-9; 7 bases line up with TRBD2. The J segment lost 0 bases and the V segment lost 5 bases, leaving 10 bases of the junction unmatched. Germline CDR1 and CDR2: SEHNR and FQNEAQ (reference sequence). The CDR3 has 16 residues. This chain's CDR3 is CASSRPIRGSSYEQYF. The CDR3 DNA reads as TGTGCCAGCAGCCGTCCTATTCGCGGGAGCTCCTACGAGCAGTACTTC.

This clonotype has ten or more counts. The chain uses TRBV19 and TRBJ2-1, with D possibly TRBD2 on 5 matching bases. Per the germline V gene, CDR1 is LNHDA and CDR2 is SQIVND (reference sequence). Trimming shortened V by 3 bases and J by 0 bases, and 15 bases separated the two germline ends. The CDR3 loop spans 17 amino acids. The CDR3 spells CASSISSTRVSYNEQFF. CDR3 DNA sequence: TGTGCCAGTAGTATCTCCAGCACTAGGGTCTCCTACAATGAGCAGTTCTTC.

This clonotype came up many times. V and J are TRBV27 and TRBJ2-7; unclear D gene. Germline V gene sequence: CDR1 MNHEY, CDR2 SMNVEV (reference sequence). The CDR3 spans 15 residues. Trimming removed 5 bases at V and 3 bases at J, with 17 bases between. The CDR3 coding sequence is TGTGCCAGCAGTCGTTACGGACCGCTAATCTACGAGCAGTACTTC. This codes for CASSRYGPLIYEQYF.

The chain combines TRBV7-6 with TRBJ1-2; D ambiguous. Trimming left V 0 bases short and J 5 bases short, with 13 bases between. This CDR3 contains 15 residues. Germline V gives CDR1 SGHVS, CDR2 FNYEAQ. As DNA, the CDR3 is TGTGCCAGCAGCTTAGCTAGCACGGCTCTTTATGGCTACACCTTC. It yields the protein CASSLASTALYGYTF.

In this sample, this clonotype turned up many times. The V call is TRBV20-1, the J call TRBJ1-3; D is uncertain. The CDR3 has 12 residues. The germline V gene has CDR1 DFQATT and CDR2 SNEGSKA (reference sequence). The V end was cut by 7 bases, the J end by 0 bases, with 7 bases between. The CDR3 loop reads CSVLDSGNTIYF. CDR3 nucleotide sequence: TGCAGTGTATTAGACTCTGGAAACACCATATATTTT.

The chain recombines TRBV4-2 with TRBJ2-3, with 14 bases aligning to TRBD2. The junction had 7 bases not matched to a gene; V was cut back by 4 bases and J by 1 base. The length of the CDR3 is 18 residues. Germline CDR1 LGHNA, CDR2 YNFKEQ. Here the CDR3 reads CASSRTSGGHPGTDTQYF. The CDR3 region has the DNA TGTGCCAGCAGCCGGACTAGCGGGGGGCATCCGGGCACAGATACGCAGTATTTT.

The sample holds many counts of this clonotype. The chain employs TRBV9 and TRBJ2-1, with 7 bases matching TRBD2. The CDR3 spans 15 residues. Losses at the gene ends were 0 bases for V and 3 bases for J; bases not matched to a gene: 3. Per germline, CDR1 SGDLS and CDR2 YYNGEE. The CDR3 region is CASSVEGGRYNEQFF. The CDR3 bases are TGTGCCAGCAGCGTAGAGGGAGGGCGCTACAATGAGCAGTTCTTC.

This clonotype was seen many times. This chain uses TRBV6-5 with TRBJ2-1, with D possibly being TRBD1 or TRBD2 (5 bases each). Germline values: CDR1 MNHEY, CDR2 SVGAGI. This CDR3 is 14 amino acids long. V gave up 0 bases and J gave up 8 bases, with 11 bases separating them. CDR3 nucleotides: TGTGCCAGCAGTTACTCGACGAGGGGCTATGAGCAGTTCTTC. Protein: CASSYSTRGYEQFF.

This clonotype appeared many times. This chain uses TRBV4-1 with TRBJ2-5, with a possible D match to TRBD2 (5 bases). The CDR3 is 16 residues long. Germline assignment: CDR1 MGHRA and CDR2 YSYEKL. Trimming stripped 1 base from V and 5 bases from J, with 17 bases between. The CDR3 region is CASSQGDLGLRETQYF. In DNA form, the CDR3 reads TGCGCCAGCAGCCAAGGAGACCTAGGACTCCGGGAGACCCAGTACTTC.

In its sample, this clonotype was seen a few times. This rearrangement joins TRBV5-1 to TRBJ2-2; D is perhaps TRBD2 (6 bases). V lost 8 bases to trimming and J lost 0 bases, with 17 bases between them. The CDR3 sequence is 16 residues long. Germline CDR1 and CDR2: SGHRS and YFSETQ. As DNA, the CDR3 is TGCGCCAGGAGAAGCTCGGGACTTGCGAACACCGGGGAGCTGTTTTTT. It specifies CARRSSGLANTGELFF.

This clonotype showed up many times. V and J are TRBV5-1 and TRBJ2-7; D is possibly TRBD1 (5 bases). The CDR3 is made up of 14 amino acids. The V end lost 0 bases, the J end lost 0 bases, and 7 bases lay between the germline ends. Germline CDR1 SGHRS, CDR2 YFSETQ. CDR3 amino acids: CASSLEQASYEQYF. CDR3 coding DNA: TGCGCCAGCAGCTTGGAACAGGCCTCCTACGAGCAGTACTTC.